A selection of T cell receptor beta chains follows, all from one sample in a study of blood T cell repertoires in COVID-19. TCRdb's copy holds only in-frame clones and misses some; the assay was immunoSEQ multiplex PCR. Altogether roughly 300,000 clones are present, around 85% being singletons, with the ten largest covering approximately 12%. What was sequenced was peripheral blood. The receptors originated from a woman in her twenties or thirties with COVID-19, enrolled during active disease. The CDR3 runs from the conserved cysteine through the conserved F or W. D genes are given only for firm matches. Size values are once, few and many counts, or a class for expanded clones, and some rows have none.

clone_size cdr3_length d_call j_call v_call cdr3_aa cdr3_nt
NA 13 NA TRBJ2-1 TRBV27 CASSLRGPNEQFF TGTGCCAGCAGTTTACGCGGCCCCAATGAGCAGTTCTTC
NA 15 TRBD2 TRBJ2-7 TRBV9 CASSALGGVESEQYF TGTGCCAGCAGCGCCCTCGGGGGGGTAGAAAGCGAGCAGTACTTC
NA 12 NA TRBJ1-1 TRBV5-4 CASSLQGLEAFF TGTGCCAGCAGCCTACAGGGATTAGAAGCTTTCTTT
few 13 NA TRBJ2-3 TRBV28 CASSLVVTDTQYF TGTGCCAGCAGTTTAGTAGTAACAGATACGCAGTATTTT
few 16 TRBD2 TRBJ2-1 TRBV3-1/TRBV3-2 CASSPGAGGALREQFF TGTGCCAGCAGCCCTGGAGCGGGGGGGGCGCTGAGGGAGCAGTTCTTC
NA 17 NA TRBJ1-2 TRBV5-1 CASFGAGSTGVNYGYTF TGCGCCAGCTTCGGGGCCGGTTCGACAGGAGTTAACTATGGCTACACCTTC
NA 17 TRBD1 TRBJ1-3 TRBV9 CASSVSGQGYSGNTIYF TGTGCCAGCAGCGTATCGGGACAGGGGTACTCTGGAAACACCATATATTTT
NA 13 NA TRBJ2-3 TRBV4-1 CASSQVGRDTQYF TGCGCCAGCAGCCAAGTGGGGCGGGATACGCAGTATTTT
NA 14 NA TRBJ2-7 TRBV29-1 CSVAEGWRGAEQYF TGCAGCGTCGCCGAGGGCTGGAGAGGTGCCGAGCAGTACTTC
once 14 TRBD1 TRBJ1-6 TRBV6-5 CASSRGQRNSPLHF TGTGCCAGCAGTCGGGGACAGAGAAATTCACCCCTCCACTTT
NA 14 NA TRBJ1-1 TRBV6-4 CASSARAGNTEAFF TGTGCCAGCAGTGCCCGCGCAGGGAACACTGAAGCTTTCTTT
NA 18 TRBD2 TRBJ2-4 TRBV18 CASSPTSGGTLAKNIQYF TGTGCCAGCTCACCAACTAGCGGGGGGACCCTAGCCAAAAACATTCAGTACTTC
NA 15 NA TRBJ1-6 TRBV27 CASSLSLGSSSPLHF TGTGCCAGCAGTTTAAGTCTGGGCAGCAGTTCACCCCTCCACTTT
NA 14 TRBD1 TRBJ1-6 TRBV10-3 CAISRQGNNSPLHF TGTGCCATCAGCCGACAGGGCAATAATTCACCCCTCCACTTT
few 14 NA TRBJ1-6 TRBV28 CASSDPAGDSPLHF TGTGCCAGCAGTGACCCGGCAGGGGATTCACCCCTCCACTTT
NA 17 NA TRBJ1-3 TRBV13 CASSRQVGISSGNTIYF TGTGCCAGCAGCCGGCAGGTCGGGATTAGCTCTGGAAACACCATATATTTT
NA 14 TRBD2 TRBJ2-7 TRBV13 CASRERGASYEQYF TGTGCCAGCAGGGAGCGGGGGGCATCCTACGAGCAGTACTTC
few 16 TRBD1 TRBJ2-5 TRBV5-4 CASSVGPPGGRETQYF TGTGCCAGCAGCGTTGGACCCCCAGGGGGCAGGGAGACCCAGTACTTC
once 17 TRBD1 TRBJ2-1 TRBV4-1 CASRLHPGQGARNEQFF TGCGCCAGCAGGCTACACCCGGGACAGGGGGCGCGTAATGAGCAGTTCTTC
NA 12 NA TRBJ2-1 TRBV6-5 CASSYRGGEQFF TGTGCCAGCAGCTACAGAGGAGGGGAGCAGTTCTTC
few 14 NA TRBJ2-7 TRBV27 CASSLYISSYEQYF TGTGCCAGCAGTTTATACATTTCCTCCTACGAGCAGTACTTC
NA 14 NA TRBJ2-7 TRBV6-1 CASSEQTAFYEQYF TGTGCCAGCAGTGAACAAACAGCTTTTTACGAGCAGTACTTC
once 16 TRBD2 TRBJ2-3 TRBV5-1 CASSLVLAGGGDTQYF TGCGCCAGCAGCTTGGTTTTAGCGGGGGGTGGAGATACGCAGTATTTT
NA 14 NA TRBJ2-1 TRBV10-2 CASRLGGTYNEQFF TGCGCCAGCAGATTGGGGGGTACCTACAATGAGCAGTTCTTC
NA 13 TRBD1 TRBJ2-1 TRBV5-4 CASNDRGWNEQFF TGTGCCAGCAACGACAGGGGCTGGAATGAGCAGTTCTTC
NA 16 TRBD2 TRBJ2-5 TRBV11-2 CASSPVLAGVRETQYF TGTGCCAGCAGCCCGGTACTAGCGGGGGTCCGAGAGACCCAGTACTTC
NA 16 TRBD2 TRBJ2-1 TRBV9 CASSAIAGATYNEQFF TGTGCCAGCAGCGCTATAGCGGGGGCCACCTACAATGAGCAGTTCTTC
NA 17 TRBD1 TRBJ1-4 TRBV14 CASSHPIFDRGLEKLFF TGTGCCAGCAGCCACCCCATTTTCGACAGGGGGCTTGAAAAACTGTTTTTT
NA 17 NA TRBJ2-2 TRBV18 CASSAQGSRSNTGELFF TGTGCCAGCTCAGCTCAGGGGTCCCGATCGAACACCGGGGAGCTGTTTTTT
NA 17 TRBD1 TRBJ1-6 TRBV14 CASSQSSRRTGGGTLHF TGTGCCAGCAGCCAGAGTTCTAGGAGGACAGGGGGCGGAACCCTCCACTTT
NA 15 NA TRBJ2-5 TRBV5-1 CASSFGAGRGETQYF TGCGCCAGCAGCTTCGGGGCAGGCAGGGGAGAGACCCAGTACTTC